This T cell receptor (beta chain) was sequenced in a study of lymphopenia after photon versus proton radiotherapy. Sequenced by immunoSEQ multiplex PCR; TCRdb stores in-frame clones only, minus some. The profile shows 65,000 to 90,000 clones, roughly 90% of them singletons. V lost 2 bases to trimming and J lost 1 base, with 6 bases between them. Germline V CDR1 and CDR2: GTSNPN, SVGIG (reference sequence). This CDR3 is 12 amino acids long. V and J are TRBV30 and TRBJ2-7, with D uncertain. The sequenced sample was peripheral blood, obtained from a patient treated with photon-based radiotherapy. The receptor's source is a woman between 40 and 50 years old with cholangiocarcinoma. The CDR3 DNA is TGTGCCTGGAGTAGCCAGTCCTACGAGCAGTACTTC. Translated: CAWSSQSYEQYF.